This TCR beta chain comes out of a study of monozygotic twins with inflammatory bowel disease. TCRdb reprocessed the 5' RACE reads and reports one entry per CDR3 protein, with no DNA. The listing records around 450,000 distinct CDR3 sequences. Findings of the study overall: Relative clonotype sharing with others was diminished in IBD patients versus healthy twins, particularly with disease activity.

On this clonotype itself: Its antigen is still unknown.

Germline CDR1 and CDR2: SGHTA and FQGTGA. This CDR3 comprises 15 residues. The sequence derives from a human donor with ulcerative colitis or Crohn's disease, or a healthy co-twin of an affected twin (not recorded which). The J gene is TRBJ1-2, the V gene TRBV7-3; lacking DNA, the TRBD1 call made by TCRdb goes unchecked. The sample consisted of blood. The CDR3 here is CASSLTGTGRYGYTF. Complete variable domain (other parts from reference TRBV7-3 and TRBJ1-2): GAGVSQTPSNKVTEKGKYVELRCDPISGHTALYWYRQSLGQGPEFLIYFQGTGAADDSGLPNDRFFAVRPEGSVSTLKIQRTERGDSAVYLCASSLTGTGRYGYTFGSGTRLTVV.